These 14 T cell receptor beta chains originate from one sample sequenced in a study of T cell responses to AZD1222 COVID-19 vaccine. This table comes from immunoSEQ multiplex PCR, and its TCRdb copy is limited to in-frame clones, with some not included. The sample contains around 140,000 clones, more than 85% of which appear only once. Sequenced here: peripheral blood, sampled on day 0 of AZD1222 vaccination. The source of these receptors is an adult in good health.

The chain employs TRBV29-1 and TRBJ2-1; TRBD1 matches at 8 bases. The germline CDR1 and CDR2 sequences are SQVTM and ANQGSEA. J lost 4 bases, V lost 4 bases, and 9 bases had no gene match. The CDR3 contains 15 residues. CDR3 protein: CSVGIGTGGYNEQFF. DNA of the CDR3: TGCAGCGTTGGTATTGGGACAGGCGGATACAATGAGCAGTTCTTC.

The chain recombines TRBV18 with TRBJ1-2; 7 nucleotides agree with TRBD1. After removal of 3 bases from V and 2 bases from J, the junction contained 6 bases not matched to a gene. Per the germline V gene, CDR1 is KGHSH and CDR2 is LQKENI. The CDR3 length is 15 residues. The DNA of the CDR3 is TGTGCCAGCTCACCCTCCGGGACAGCCAACTATGGCTACACCTTC. This codes for CASSPSGTANYGYTF.

The gene calls are TRBV27 and TRBJ2-7; TRBD1 matches 8 bases. CDR3 length equals 15 residues. From germline, CDR1 is MNHEY and CDR2 SMNVEV (reference sequence). The V gene end was trimmed by 4 bases and the J gene end by 2 bases; junction bases not matched to a gene: 7. CDR3 loop: CASSSRTGKTYEQYF. In DNA form, the CDR3 reads TGTGCCAGCAGTTCACGGACAGGGAAAACCTACGAGCAGTACTTC.

In DNA, the CDR3 is TGTGCCAGCAGCGGCGGGACAGGGGGCACGGACGTCTATGGCTACACCTTC. Translation gives CASSGGTGGTDVYGYTF. The chain carries TRBV9 and TRBJ1-2; 12 bases fit TRBD1. The ends lost 3 bases at V and 4 bases at J; junction bases unmatched: 10. Germline assignment: CDR1 SGDLS and CDR2 YYNGEE. This CDR3 spans 17 amino acids.

V and J are TRBV7-2 and TRBJ2-7, with D perhaps matching TRBD2 (7 bases). Germline assignment: CDR1 SGHTA and CDR2 FQGNSA. Trimming cost V 8 bases and J 2 bases, with 16 bases left between them. The CDR3 totals 14 residues. For the CDR3, the DNA is TGTGCCAGCGGGGGGGCACCAGGGCCCTACGAGCAGTACTTC. The encoded protein is CASGGAPGPYEQYF.

This rearrangement joins TRBV28 to TRBJ2-5; 10 positions match TRBD2. Germline CDR1 MDHEN, CDR2 SYDVKM. After removal of 4 bases from V and 5 bases from J, the junction contained 16 bases not matched to a gene. The CDR3 has 18 amino acids. The CDR3 loop reads CASSYPLASGGRGETQYF. CDR3 DNA: TGTGCCAGCAGTTACCCCCTGGCTAGCGGGGGAAGGGGGGAGACCCAGTACTTC.

This clone was seen only a few times. This chain connects TRBV6-6 to TRBJ2-3, with 11 bases matching TRBD2. The J segment lost 5 bases and the V segment lost 5 bases, leaving 6 bases of the junction unmatched. CDR1 and CDR2 (germline): MNHNY, SVGAGI (reference sequence). The CDR3 consists of 15 residues. CDR3 in amino acids: CASSRSGTSGDTQYF. The DNA for the CDR3 is TGTGCCAGCAGTCGATCCGGGACTAGCGGAGATACGCAGTATTTT.

This clone has a handful of counts. The gene calls are TRBV30 and TRBJ1-4; possible D gene TRBD1, 6 bases. Germline lookup yields CDR1 GTSNPN and CDR2 SVGIG (reference sequence). The V end lost 5 bases, the J end lost 5 bases, and 15 bases lay between the germline ends. The CDR3 loop spans 14 amino acids. The CDR3 is CAWGAGQYNEKLFF. CDR3 DNA sequence: TGTGCCTGGGGCGCCGGACAGTACAATGAAAAACTGTTTTTT. The whole variable domain, filled in from reference TRBV30 and TRBJ1-4, reads SQTIHQWPATLVQPVGSPLSLECTVEGTSNPNLYWYRQAAGRGLQLLFYSVGIGQISSEVPQNLSASRPQDRQFILSSKKLLLSDSGFYLCAWGAGQYNEKLFFGSGTQLSVL.

CDR3 nucleotides: TGTGCTAGTCAGGTTTTTAACACTGAAGCTTTCTTT. It encodes CASQVFNTEAFF. This rearrangement joins TRBV12-5 to TRBJ1-1; D is undetermined. Germline V gives CDR1 LGHNT, CDR2 FRNRAP. The CDR3 is 12 amino acids. V was shortened by 8 bases and J by 2 bases, with 9 bases between the two germline ends.

V usage is TRBV24-1 and J usage is TRBJ2-5, with TRBD2 as a possible D gene (5 bases). Per germline, CDR1 KGHDR and CDR2 SFDVKD. The CDR3 runs 14 residues. The germline V and J ends were trimmed by 0 bases and 4 bases, with 8 bases remaining between them. CDR3 DNA: TGTGCCACCAGTGATTTGGAGGGATTAGAGACCCAGTACTTC. Translation: CATSDLEGLETQYF.

V is TRBV10-3 and J is TRBJ1-2; no definite D call. The CDR3 runs to 12 residues. V dropped 3 bases and J dropped 2 bases, with 4 bases sitting between them. Germline V gene sequence: CDR1 ENHRY, CDR2 SYGVKD. The DNA for the CDR3 is TGTGCCATCAGTGATTCCAACTATGGCTACACCTTC. Its protein product is CAISDSNYGYTF.

V is TRBV4-3 and J is TRBJ2-1; no clear D gene. Germline V lookup: CDR1 LGHNA, CDR2 YSLEER. This CDR3 has 15 residues. The ends were cut back, 0 bases at V and 3 bases at J, with 9 bases in the middle. The CDR3 DNA is TGCGCCAGCAGCCAAGATGGATTATACTACAATGAGCAGTTCTTC. It translates to CASSQDGLYYNEQFF.

CDR3 nucleotides: TGTGCCAGCAAGGGACAGGGGACGCTCGAGCAGTACTTC. Protein sequence: CASKGQGTLEQYF. This chain uses TRBV25-1 with TRBJ2-7; 10 bases align to TRBD1. This CDR3 has 13 amino acids. CDR1 and CDR2 from the germline V gene are MGHDK and SYGVNS. The trim removed 7 bases at V and 6 bases at J, leaving 6 bases unmatched.

This clone was found a few times. This sequence joins TRBV18 and TRBJ1-2; possibly TRBD1 for D (5 bases). CDR3 length: 14 residues. V was clipped by 3 bases and J by 4 bases, with 12 bases between them. Looked up from germline, CDR1 is KGHSH and CDR2 is LQKENI. The CDR3 protein is CASSPQGLPYGYTF. In DNA form, the CDR3 reads TGTGCCAGCTCACCCCAGGGACTCCCCTATGGCTACACCTTC.